A selection of T cell receptor beta chains follows, all from one sample in a study of cytomegalovirus exposure and HLA in healthy donors. Clones were sequenced by immunoSEQ multiplex PCR, and TCRdb holds only the in-frame ones, with some missing. This sample has around 150,000 clones, with more than 75% found just once. The sequenced material came from PBMCs. Source of these receptors: a male donor in good health and CMV-seronegative. The conserved cysteine and the conserved F or W are not part of the CDR3 here. Each record gives: V gene, D gene, J gene, CDR3 protein. The D gene is left open where the match is weak.

>TRBV2|-|TRBJ1-2
ASSLARYRVSGYT
>TRBV10-3|TRBD2|TRBJ2-1
AISESQTSDTYNEQF
>TRBV14|TRBD1|TRBJ2-7
ASSHLQGSYEQY
>TRBV5-4|TRBD2|TRBJ2-3
ASSSTSGRRADTQY
>TRBV7-9|-|TRBJ2-5
ASSPGQPRETQY
>TRBV11-3|TRBD2|TRBJ2-3
ASSMGLAGPRDTQY
>TRBV7-3|TRBD1|TRBJ1-1
ASSSTGAGTEAF
>TRBV19|TRBD2|TRBJ2-1
ASTNTGGTSEQF
>TRBV5-1|-|TRBJ2-5
ASSLATSFSETQY
>TRBV7-2|TRBD1|TRBJ1-2
ASSPDRVIGGYT
>TRBV5-1|TRBD1|TRBJ2-1
ASSLRGQEASNEQF
>TRBV7-9|TRBD1|TRBJ2-5
ASSLRNWQGANQETQY
>TRBV7-2|TRBD1|TRBJ2-7
ASSLNRGRYEQY
>TRBV13|-|TRBJ2-7
ASSLGGGRTYEQY
>TRBV19|-|TRBJ1-1
ASKATENTEAF
>TRBV2|-|TRBJ1-6
ASRRTDNYNSPLH
>TRBV7-2|TRBD1|TRBJ1-5
ASSLPGQGNQPQH
>TRBV5-4|TRBD1|TRBJ1-1
ASSSGGRGNTEAF
>TRBV5-4|-|TRBJ2-6
ASSPGQPSGANVLT
>TRBV5-1|TRBD2|TRBJ2-7
ASSLVAGSYEQY
>TRBV5-1|-|TRBJ2-3
ASTTVASTDTQY
>TRBV5-1|TRBD2|TRBJ2-1
ASSLSGGGPTNEQF
>TRBV30|-|TRBJ2-7
AWRGRGYYEQY
>TRBV5-6|TRBD1|TRBJ2-1
ASSTGTAEQF
>TRBV14|-|TRBJ2-2
ASSYHGSTGELF
>TRBV5-4|-|TRBJ1-1
ASSWGGNTEAF
>TRBV5-1|-|TRBJ1-1
ASSLGAGWNTEAF
>TRBV2|-|TRBJ2-4
ASSERGLRDIKNIQY
>TRBV5-8|TRBD1|TRBJ2-7
ASSFGTGTYEQY
>TRBV4-2|-|TRBJ1-6
ASSLEEGVNNSLLH